The next 18 T cell receptor beta chains were all read from a single sample in a study of CD8+ T cells in alopecia areata. Extraction and reverse transcription of RNA yielded cDNA as the sequencing template. Data came from immunoSEQ multiplex PCR; TCRdb stores just in-frame clones and leaves some out. The sample lists 95,000 to 150,000 clones; roughly 50% were seen once. Input material: NKG2D-low CD8+ T cells sorted from blood. These receptors came from a human donor with alopecia areata.

This clone was seen only a few times. The chain carries TRBV13 and TRBJ2-1; 9 positions match TRBD2. The CDR3 sequence is 14 residues long. V dropped 4 bases and J dropped 5; count of bases not matched to a gene: 3. Germline V CDR1 and CDR2: PRHDT, FYEKMQ (reference sequence). The CDR3 sequence is CASSSGLANNEQFF. In DNA, the CDR3 is TGTGCCAGCAGCTCCGGACTAGCGAACAATGAGCAGTTCTTC.

This CDR3 is CASSEAETGRQETQYF. Written as DNA, the CDR3 is TGTGCCAGCAGTGAAGCGGAGACGGGGAGGCAAGAGACCCAGTACTTC. This rearrangement joins TRBV2 to TRBJ2-5; tentatively, D is TRBD2 (6 bases). CDR3 size: 16 residues. The V and J ends lost 0 bases and 2 bases respectively, with 13 bases between them. Germline V gene sequence: CDR1 SNHLY, CDR2 FYNNEI.

The chain employs TRBV7-2 and TRBJ2-7; D gene uncertain. This CDR3 region has 13 residues. Trimming stripped 4 bases from V and 2 bases from J, with 9 bases between. The germline gives CDR1 SGHTA, CDR2 FQGNSA. DNA of the CDR3: TGTGCCAGCAGCTGGGGATCCACCTACGAGCAGTACTTC. Translated: CASSWGSTYEQYF.

This sequence joins TRBV11-2 and TRBJ2-5; no clear D gene. The CDR3 covers 13 residues. Trimming stripped 5 bases from V and 5 bases from J, with 12 bases between. The germline gives CDR1 SGHAT, CDR2 FQNNGV. The DNA of the CDR3 is TGTGCCAGCAGCCTATCCCACCGGGAGACCCAGTACTTC. Its protein is CASSLSHRETQYF.

This chain links TRBV27 with TRBJ1-2; 7 bases match TRBD1. The trim removed 6 bases at V and 2 bases at J, leaving 9 bases unmatched. Germline assignment: CDR1 MNHEY and CDR2 SMNVEV (reference sequence). The CDR3 totals 15 residues. The DNA of the CDR3 is TGTGCCAGCAGATGGAAGGGACAGATAAACTATGGCTACACCTTC. It is translated as CASRWKGQINYGYTF.

This clone has just a few counts. V is TRBV18 and J is TRBJ1-1; D not certain. V lost 0 bases, J lost 11 bases, and 10 bases lay in between. Germline lookup yields CDR1 KGHSH and CDR2 LQKENI. The CDR3 spans 12 residues. CDR3 bases: TGTGCCAGCTCACCACCAAACAGATCGGCTTTCTTT. This translates into CASSPPNRSAFF.

This clone has more than one count but fewer than ten. The chain carries TRBV14 and TRBJ2-3; the D is unclear. Deletions cut 4 bases from V and 5 bases from J, with 4 bases between. The V gene's germline CDR1 is SGHDN and CDR2 FVKESK. The CDR3 totals 11 residues. The CDR3 here is CASSLGDTQYF. The CDR3 nucleotides read TGTGCCAGCAGCCTAGGAGATACGCAGTATTTT.

The gene calls are TRBV6-6 and TRBJ2-5; 10 positions agree with TRBD1. This CDR3 contains 14 residues. The germline V gene has CDR1 MNHNY and CDR2 SVGAGI (reference sequence). Trimming cost V 7 bases and J 2 bases; bases outside gene matches: 4. The CDR3 DNA follows: TGTGCCAGCACCGGGACAGGGGCGCAAGAGACCCAGTACTTC. This encodes CASTGTGAQETQYF.

The genes are TRBV20-1 and TRBJ2-1; D ambiguous. Trimming took 2 bases from V and 4 from J, leaving 3 bases between them. The CDR3 sequence is 11 residues long. Germline assignment: CDR1 DFQATT and CDR2 SNEGSKA (reference sequence). The CDR3 DNA follows: TGCAGTGCTAGACTGTACAATGAGCAGTTCTTC. This codes for CSARLYNEQFF.

The J gene is TRBJ2-3, the V gene TRBV29-1, with D hard to call. The CDR3 runs 12 residues. The V end lost 4 bases, the J end lost 2 bases, and 7 bases lay between the germline ends. In germline, CDR1 is SQVTM, CDR2 ANQGSEA. CDR3 DNA sequence: TGCAGCGTTGCCGCAGACACAGATACGCAGTATTTT. Amino acid sequence: CSVAADTDTQYF.

The rearrangement uses TRBV27 and TRBJ2-2; 9 bases map to TRBD2. The V gene's germline CDR1 is MNHEY and CDR2 SMNVEV (reference sequence). J lost 0 bases, V lost 0 bases, and 2 bases had no gene match. There are 17 residues in the CDR3. The chain's CDR3 is CASSLSAGGPNTGELFF. DNA of the CDR3: TGTGCCAGCAGTTTATCTGCGGGAGGGCCGAACACCGGGGAGCTGTTTTTT.

The chain couples TRBV29-1 to TRBJ2-5, with TRBD1 identical over 7 bases. V was clipped by 0 bases and J by 4 bases; unmatched bases: 5. Germline lookup yields CDR1 SQVTM and CDR2 ANQGSEA. The CDR3 is 14 residues long. CDR3 amino acids: CSVEDMAGGETQYF. CDR3 bases: TGCAGCGTTGAAGATATGGCAGGGGGAGAGACCCAGTACTTC.

The chain has TRBV29-1 and TRBJ2-7; possible D gene TRBD2, 5 bases. V shed 7 bases and J shed 2 bases, with 18 bases lying between them. CDR1 SQVTM and CDR2 ANQGSEA come from the germline V gene. This CDR3 spans 14 amino acids. The CDR3 coding sequence is TGCAGCGCCGGGGATATAGACCGTACCTACGAGCAGTACTTC. Translation: CSAGDIDRTYEQYF.

The chain uses TRBV7-6 and TRBJ2-7; D gene ambiguous. In germline, CDR1 is SGHVS, CDR2 FNYEAQ. Trimming removed 1 base at V and 1 base at J, with 8 bases between. The CDR3 extends over 14 amino acids. CDR3 sequence: CASSLVTESYEQYF. CDR3 in DNA: TGTGCCAGCAGCTTAGTAACGGAATCCTACGAGCAGTACTTC.

With respect to this clone: The same CDR3 is also encoded by other DNA sequences in this sample. The chain is built from TRBV29-1 and TRBJ1-2, with D possibly being TRBD1 (6 bases). There are 10 residues in the CDR3. Trimming stripped 6 bases from V and 7 bases from J, with 9 bases between. Germline V gene lookup returns CDR1 SQVTM and CDR2 ANQGSEA. The CDR3 loop is CSVPGVGYTF. Here the CDR3 DNA reads TGCAGCGTCCCAGGGGTTGGCTACACCTTC. Drawing the rest from reference TRBV29-1 and TRBJ1-2, the complete variable domain is SAVISQKPSRDICQRGTSLTIQCQVDSQVTMMFWYRQQPGQSLTLIATANQGSEATYESGFVIDKFPISRPNLTFSTLTVSNMSPEDSSIYLCSVPGVGYTFGSGTRLTVV.

This chain links TRBV29-1 with TRBJ2-3, with TRBD2 identical over 14 bases. The germline V gene encodes CDR1 SQVTM and CDR2 ANQGSEA. Trimming at V came to 2 bases and at J to 2 bases, leaving 6 bases not matched to a gene. The CDR3 spans 17 residues. CDR3 DNA sequence: TGCAGCGTTGAAAAGCCGGGACTAGCGGGAGTCACAGATACGCAGTATTTT. Its protein is CSVEKPGLAGVTDTQYF.

J is TRBJ2-3 and V is TRBV4-1; D is unclear. The CDR3 runs to 13 residues. V lost 1 base, J lost 10 bases, and 12 bases lay in between. The germline V gene has CDR1 MGHRA and CDR2 YSYEKL. The DNA of the CDR3 is TGCGCCAGCAGCCAAGGACCCGTTATGGCGCAGTATTTT. Protein sequence: CASSQGPVMAQYF.

This clone occurred a few times. This chain connects TRBV29-1 to TRBJ2-7, with D perhaps matching TRBD2 (5 bases). V was clipped by 4 bases and J by 3 bases, with 10 bases between them. The CDR3 loop spans 12 amino acids. The germline V gene has CDR1 SQVTM and CDR2 ANQGSEA. DNA of the CDR3: TGCAGCGTTGCGGACGGGATCTACGAGCAGTACTTC. Protein product: CSVADGIYEQYF.